One and the same sample provided the 19 T cell receptor beta chains below, sequenced in a study of post-analysis software for immune sequencing data. Study-level findings and limits: Roughly 5 TRBV segments occurring more often in patients than controls included TRBV5-6, TRBV5-1 and TRBV20-1.

cDNA libraries of TCR beta carried unique molecular identifiers. TCRdb re-called the PCR reads through MiXCR, storing one row per CDR3 protein. The sample has about 560,000 distinct CDR3 sequences, around 40% seen once. Their antigen targets remain unknown. Sample: blood. Every receptor here comes from a girl between 10 and 17 years old with multiple sclerosis.

The chain carries TRBV25-1 and TRBJ1-2, with 8 positions matching TRBD1. Germline V gene sequence: CDR1 MGHDK, CDR2 SYGVNS. The CDR3 sequence is 14 residues long. The J segment lost 6 bases and the V segment lost 3 bases, leaving 6 bases of the junction unmatched. CDR3 sequence reads: CASSDSDRGHGYTF. In DNA form, the CDR3 reads TGTGCCAGCAGTGATTCCGACAGGGGCCATGGCTACACCTTC.

The chain has TRBV5-1 and TRBJ2-1; D unresolved. This CDR3 comprises 15 residues. Trimming cost V 4 bases and J 7 bases, with 18 bases left between them. The germline CDR1 and CDR2 sequences are SGHRS and YFSETQ. CDR3 DNA sequence: TGCGCCAGCAGCCCTACAAGGGCCACAAATAATGAGCAGTTCTTC. Its translation: CASSPTRATNNEQFF. Together with reference TRBV5-1 and TRBJ2-1, the CDR3 gives the full variable domain: KAGVTQTPRYLIKTRGQQVTLSCSPISGHRSVSWYQQTPGQGLQFLFEYFSETQRNKGNFPGRFSGRQFSNSRSEMNVSTLELGDSALYLCASSPTRATNNEQFFGPGTRLTVL.

The chain has TRBV4-1 and TRBJ2-7; D possibly corresponds to TRBD2 (6 bases). Germline loops: CDR1 MGHRA, CDR2 YSYEKL. V shed 4 bases and J shed 4 bases, with 32 bases lying between them. CDR3 length: 20 amino acids. Written as DNA, the CDR3 is TGCGCCAGCAGCCTTATTGGCACAGGTATACGGCGGGGCGCCCTATACGAGCAGTACTTC. Amino acids: CASSLIGTGIRRGALYEQYF.

The CDR3 sequence: CASSTGGRGYGYTF. CDR3 DNA sequence: TGTGCCAGCAGTACAGGGGGACGGGGCTATGGCTACACCTTC. The chain recombines TRBV6-1 with TRBJ1-2, with 8 bases that match TRBD1. Trimming cost V 5 bases and J 4 bases; bases outside gene matches: 6. The germline V gene has CDR1 MNHNS and CDR2 SASEGT. The CDR3 extends over 14 amino acids.

This clonotype was seen many times. The chain links TRBV10-3 to TRBJ2-3; unclear D gene. V dropped 0 bases and J dropped 6 bases, with 4 bases sitting between them. In germline, CDR1 is ENHRY, CDR2 SYGVKD. This CDR3 spans 12 amino acids. CDR3 DNA sequence: TGTGCCATCAGTGAGTCTCGGGATACGCAGTATTTT. Its translation is CAISESRDTQYF.

The chain uses TRBV6-1 and TRBJ1-2; D might be TRBD1 (5 bases). The CDR3 is 14 residues long. The germline V gene encodes CDR1 MNHNS and CDR2 SASEGT. Trimming shortened V by 7 bases and J by 0 bases, and 12 bases separated the two germline ends. The CDR3 loop is CASTLTVSNYGYTF. Here the CDR3 DNA reads TGTGCCAGCACCCTGACAGTATCTAACTATGGCTACACCTTC.

The V gene is TRBV12-3 or TRBV12-4, the J gene TRBJ2-5; D is unresolved. This CDR3 region has 14 residues. V was pared by 2 bases and J by 5 bases, with 12 bases between. CDR3 bases: TGTGCCAGCAGTTTAAAGGGTATAGTTGAGACCCAGTACTTC. As protein: CASSLKGIVETQYF.

This clonotype appeared a few times. The V gene is TRBV5-1, the J gene TRBJ1-1, with a possible D match to TRBD1 (6 bases). The germline V and J ends were trimmed by 2 bases and 7 bases, with 12 bases remaining between them. Per the germline V gene, CDR1 is SGHRS and CDR2 is YFSETQ. The CDR3 contains 13 residues. CDR3 sequence: CASSLIVDSEAFF. Written as DNA, the CDR3 is TGCGCCAGCAGCTTAATAGTGGACAGTGAAGCTTTCTTT.

In this sample, this clonotype turned up a few times. The rearrangement joins TRBV6-5 to TRBJ2-7, with 11 bases that match TRBD2. J lost 2 bases, V lost 0 bases, and 0 bases had no gene match. There are 15 residues in the CDR3. Germline CDR1 is MNHEY and CDR2 is SVGAGI. In nucleotides, the CDR3 is TGTGCCAGCAGTTACTCGGGACTAGCGGCCTACGAGCAGTACTTC. Its translation: CASSYSGLAAYEQYF.

The V call is TRBV7-9, the J call TRBJ2-1, with D uncertain. Looked up from germline, CDR1 is SEHNR and CDR2 is FQNEAQ (reference sequence). The CDR3 is 14 amino acids. V gave up 3 bases and J gave up 7 bases, with 13 bases separating them. The CDR3 DNA reads as TGTGCCAGCAGCTTCGGGCTTTATGGAAATGAGCAGTTCTTC. This encodes CASSFGLYGNEQFF.

Comment on this clonotype: Without the conserved terminal phenylalanine or tryptophan, this CDR3 likely stems from a read error. The chain employs TRBV5-1 and TRBJ2-1, with 9 bases that match TRBD1. The CDR3 contains 15 residues. Germline V gene data show CDR1 as SGHRS and CDR2 as YFSETQ. V shed 6 bases, J shed 4 bases, and the junction held 8 bases outside the gene matches. The chain's CDR3 is CASNPQGARYNEQFC. In DNA, the CDR3 is TGCGCCAGCAACCCACAGGGGGCGAGGTACAATGAGCAGTTCTGC.

Details on this clonotype: One end of the junction does not line up with germline, which may come from a read error. V usage is TRBV5-1 and J usage is TRBJ1-5; D is undetermined. This CDR3 is built from 13 residues. CDR1 is SGHRS and CDR2 is YFSETQ in the germline V gene. Here the CDR3 DNA reads TGCGCCAGCAGCTTGGGTAGCCATCAGCCCCAGCATTTT. It codes for CASSLGSHQPQHF.

This clonotype was observed a handful of times. This chain uses TRBV5-1 with TRBJ2-1; weak D call: TRBD2 (6 bases). V lost 3 bases, J lost 0 bases, and 10 bases lay in between. Germline values: CDR1 SGHRS, CDR2 YFSETQ. The CDR3 is 15 residues long. CDR3 residues: CASSWDLNSYNEQFF. CDR3 DNA sequence: TGCGCCAGCAGCTGGGACTTGAACTCCTACAATGAGCAGTTCTTC.

On this clonotype: A read error may account for a junction end that differs from germline. CDR3 nucleotides: TGCAGTGTTGAATACGGGACAGGGGTCTGCGAGCAGTACTTC. Residues: CSVEYGTGVCEQYF. This chain links TRBV29-1 with TRBJ2-7; 10 bases are shared with TRBD1. The V gene's germline CDR1 is SQVTM and CDR2 ANQGSEA. The CDR3 extends over 14 amino acids.

The rearrangement uses TRBV12-3 or TRBV12-4 and TRBJ1-2, with 7 positions matching TRBD1. Trimming cost V 5 bases and J 4 bases; bases outside gene matches: 16. This CDR3 region has 17 residues. The chain's CDR3 is CASSVTGAAYVGYGYTF. CDR3 sequence (DNA): TGTGCCAGCAGTGTCACAGGGGCCGCTTACGTCGGCTATGGCTACACCTTC.

The chain couples TRBV3-1 to TRBJ2-5; perhaps TRBD1 as D (5 bases). Trimming removed 0 bases from V and 7 bases from J, with 12 bases in between. The CDR3 runs to 14 residues. Germline values: CDR1 LGHDT, CDR2 YNNKEL (reference sequence). The CDR3 DNA follows: TGTGCCAGCAGCCAAGACCCAGGGTTGGTGACCCAGTACTTC. It is translated as CASSQDPGLVTQYF.

The J gene is TRBJ2-1, the V gene TRBV10-3; 7 positions match TRBD1. Per germline, CDR1 ENHRY and CDR2 SYGVKD. This CDR3 has 13 residues. V shed 4 bases, J shed 7 bases, and the junction held 4 bases outside the gene matches. The CDR3 nucleotides are TGTGCCATCAGTGGACAGGGTGGTAATGAGCAGTTCTTC. Encoded protein: CAISGQGGNEQFF.

This clonotype was recorded a few times. This chain uses TRBV5-1 with TRBJ2-6, with 8 bases aligning to TRBD1. The germline CDR1 and CDR2 sequences are SGHRS and YFSETQ. With V trimmed by 4 bases and J by 8 bases, 5 bases remained unmatched. This CDR3 has 14 residues. CDR3 amino acids: CASSPGQVTNVLTF. The CDR3 DNA is TGCGCCAGCAGCCCGGGACAGGTTACCAACGTCCTGACTTTC.

This rearrangement joins TRBV9 to TRBJ2-1, with TRBD2 identical over 8 bases. The CDR3 spans 14 residues. The V and J ends lost 3 bases and 8 bases, in that order; junction bases with no gene match: 7. Germline V gene lookup returns CDR1 SGDLS and CDR2 YYNGEE. CDR3 bases: TGTGCCAGCAGCGCCGGGAGGGCCGCAGATGAGCAGTTCTTC. This codes for CASSAGRAADEQFF.